The sequence of this TCR beta chain was determined in a study of identifying expanded T cells in peripheral blood. No infections or other immune events were documented during collection. Study-wide results and limits: Approximately 1.2 clones differed between technical replicates, versus about 17 and 20 over time. Variance in clone template counts between approximately 2-week samples significantly increased with total template count across all healthy donors.

Assay used: immunoSEQ multiplex PCR; TCRdb lists only in-frame clones, some missing. Here the sample spans around 95,000 clones, over 75% being singletons. Details on this clone: Its antigen is as yet unknown.

This clonotype was obtained from a person between 18 and 75 years old in good health. The material sequenced was blood.

The DNA of the CDR3 is TGTGCCAGTAGTATTAACCGGGGATTCACAGATACGCAGTATTTT. Its translation is CASSINRGFTDTQYF. V gene TRBV19 combines with J gene TRBJ2-3; maybe TRBD2 (5 bases). Germline loops: CDR1 LNHDA, CDR2 SQIVND (reference sequence). The V end lost 3 bases, the J end lost 2 bases, and 12 bases lay between the germline ends. The CDR3 runs 15 residues.